The entry that follows covers one TCR beta chain sequence. What it binds is not known. CDR1 is MNHNS, CDR2 SASEGT, per germline. V was pared by 0 bases and J by 3 bases, with 4 bases of the junction left unmatched. This CDR3 comprises 15 residues. With survey level as its setting, the immunoSEQ assay was v3.0. Using immunoSEQ multiplex PCR, the repertoire was profiled, and TCRdb retains in-frame clones only, with some absent. The repertoire holds tens of thousands of clones, with more than 85% as singletons. This specimen belongs to a study of long-term antiretroviral therapy in people with HIV. Study-level results: ART was followed by higher diversity that remained below transplant donor controls.

This chain joins TRBV6-1 and TRBJ2-7, with TRBD2 identical over 8 bases. This sequence originates from a man between 50 and 59 years old with HIV. Material: unsorted PBMCs, obtained 5.3 years after starting antiretroviral therapy. The CDR3 nucleotides read TGTGCCAGCAGTGAAGCATGGGGACTAGTCTACGAGCAGTACTTC. Its protein product is CASSEAWGLVYEQYF.